This TCR beta chain was recovered during a study of blood T cell repertoires in COVID-19. V lost 5 bases to trimming and J lost 0 bases, with 11 bases between them. The CDR3 is 15 residues long. CDR1 and CDR2 from the germline V gene are SNHLY and FYNNEI. TCRdb's table, derived via immunoSEQ multiplex PCR, lists solely in-frame clones and lacks some. The sample records approximately 180,000 clones, 70% to 80% being singletons. Allocation to cohorts depended on clinical history reported by the participants. The sample was PBMCs or T cells enriched from blood (not recorded which). The source of this sequence is a woman in her forties or fifties who had recovered from COVID-19. The chain recombines TRBV2 with TRBJ2-1, with D uncertain. CDR3 in amino acids: CASSPERSSYNEQFF. In nucleotides, the CDR3 is TGTGCCAGCAGTCCAGAGAGGAGCTCCTACAATGAGCAGTTCTTC.